Listed here is a single T cell receptor (beta chain). Antigen specificity is unknown. The CDR3 is 17 residues long. Between the trimmed V and J ends, which lost 1 base and 0 bases, there was a span of 13 bases. CDR1 and CDR2 from the germline V gene are MNHNS and SASEGT. Via MiXCR, TCRdb re-called the reads, giving one row per CDR3 protein. Altogether roughly 860,000 distinct CDR3 sequences are present, about 30% being singletons, with the ten largest covering 12%. These data are taken from a study of T cell repertoires in cytomegalovirus infection. Notes on the study in general: HLA-C-restricted CMV-specific TCR beta clonotypes were dominant in the ex vivo response. Cumulative frequency of public TCR beta families picked out carriers of CMV plus the relevant HLA.

The chain carries TRBV6-1 and TRBJ2-1; tentatively, D is TRBD1 (5 bases). Sequencing was performed on cultured CD8+ T cells from PBMCs, taken from culture after CMV antigen stimulation. This clonotype was obtained from a human donor in good health (CMV status not recorded). Some clones in this sample may be carry-over from other donors' samples. The DNA for the CDR3 is TGTGCCAGCAGTGAAGAGACAGCCCCCCTCTCCTACAATGAGCAGTTCTTC. It specifies CASSEETAPLSYNEQFF.